The rows below give T cell receptor beta chains drawn from one sample of a study of Ad26.COV2.S vaccination and SARS-CoV-2 variants. This table comes from immunoSEQ multiplex PCR, and its TCRdb copy is limited to in-frame clones, with some not included. Among 290,000 or so clones, around 87% were seen once, and the ten largest hold under 4%. The starting material was peripheral blood, obtained in a trial of Ad26.COV2.S vaccine versus placebo. The source is a person aged 18-65 years who received the Ad26.COV2.S COVID-19 vaccine or a placebo. Both conserved end residues are part of each CDR3. D genes are given only for firm matches. The listing skips clone size in some rows; elsewhere it reads once, few, many or a size class.

V	size	D	J	CDR3	DNA
TRBV30	.	.	TRBJ2-3	CGRGEGGTDTQYF	TGTGGTAGGGGGGAGGGTGGCACAGATACGCAGTATTTT
TRBV28	.	TRBD1	TRBJ2-2	CASLDRAGTGELFF	TGTGCCAGCTTGGACAGGGCGGGGACCGGGGAGCTGTTTTTT
TRBV5-1	.	.	TRBJ1-1	CASSYVENTEAFF	TGCGCCAGCAGTTACGTAGAGAACACTGAAGCTTTCTTT
TRBV5-1	.	TRBD1	TRBJ1-1	CASSVIGTGTNNEAFF	TGCGCCAGCAGCGTGATCGGGACAGGGACTAACAATGAAGCTTTCTTT
TRBV5-1	.	.	TRBJ2-7	CASSFQTGPYSYEQYF	TGCGCCAGCAGCTTCCAGACAGGACCCTATTCCTACGAGCAGTACTTC
TRBV28	once	.	TRBJ2-1	CASSPPPNVNEQFF	TGTGCCAGCAGTCCCCCCCCCAATGTTAATGAGCAGTTCTTC
TRBV30	.	.	TRBJ1-1	CAWEGRGWGEAFF	TGTGCCTGGGAGGGAAGGGGTTGGGGTGAAGCTTTCTTT
TRBV5-7	few	.	TRBJ1-6	CASSLAGSSYNSPLHF	TGTGCCAGCAGCTTGGCAGGCAGCTCCTATAATTCACCCCTCCACTTT
TRBV19	.	TRBD1	TRBJ1-5	CASSIGYRGEDQPQHF	TGTGCCAGTAGTATAGGGTACAGGGGGGAGGATCAGCCCCAGCATTTT
TRBV5-1	.	.	TRBJ2-6	CASSVDGSGANVLTF	TGCGCCAGCAGCGTGGACGGATCTGGGGCCAACGTCCTGACTTTC
TRBV5-1	once	TRBD1	TRBJ2-3	CASSLAPQGTGGDTQYF	TGCGCCAGCAGCTTGGCGCCACAGGGGACCGGCGGAGATACGCAGTATTTT
TRBV27	.	TRBD2	TRBJ2-5	CASRYLLTSGGAWETQYF	TGTGCCAGCAGATACCTCCTAACTAGCGGGGGGGCTTGGGAGACCCAGTACTTC
TRBV19	.	.	TRBJ2-2	CASSLGQRNTGELFF	TGTGCCAGTAGTTTAGGACAAAGGAACACCGGGGAGCTGTTTTTT
TRBV11-2	.	.	TRBJ1-5	CASSLDGRSLNQPQHF	TGTGCCAGCAGCTTAGATGGGAGGAGTCTGAATCAGCCCCAGCATTTT
TRBV18	.	.	TRBJ1-1	CASSTREGTEAFF	TGTGCCAGCTCCACGAGGGAAGGCACTGAAGCTTTCTTT
TRBV28	.	.	TRBJ1-1	CASSLPGPTTLEAFF	TGTGCCAGCAGTTTACCGGGCCCAACCACTCTAGAAGCTTTCTTT
TRBV5-5	.	.	TRBJ1-2	CASSVGARDVGYTF	TGTGCCAGCAGCGTGGGGGCCCGGGACGTGGGCTACACCTTC
TRBV11-2	.	.	TRBJ2-1	CASSAGGSYNEQFF	TGTGCCAGCAGCGCCGGGGGAAGCTACAATGAGCAGTTCTTC
TRBV27	.	TRBD1	TRBJ1-2	CASSDGQGKGYTF	TGTGCCAGCAGCGACGGACAGGGTAAAGGCTACACCTTC
TRBV6-5	.	.	TRBJ2-7	CASSPRGLYEQYF	TGTGCCAGCAGTCCCCGGGGCCTCTACGAGCAGTACTTC
TRBV12-3/TRBV12-4	.	.	TRBJ1-5	CASGRGPGPQHF	TGTGCCAGCGGGCGGGGGCCCGGGCCCCAGCATTTT